The clone carrying this T cell receptor beta chain was detected only once. The sample comes from a study of blood T cell repertoires in COVID-19. About the study: Sites in the United States, Italy and Spain provided acute and convalescent COVID-19 samples. T cells, B-cell-depleted T cells, or PBMCs provided the cDNA or gDNA that served as material.

Original processing methods: Amplification from reference gene primers served as the basis for estimated nucleated cell counts. TCRdb's copy holds only in-frame clones and misses some; the assay was immunoSEQ multiplex PCR. The V and J calls and clone size were taken over from that table, and D and trimming were inferred from the DNA. The sample shows over 100,000 clones, 87% of them seen only once. Deletions cut 5 bases from V and 2 bases from J, with 7 bases between. The CDR3 contains 12 residues. Germline assignment: CDR1 MRHNA and CDR2 SNTAGT. This chain links TRBV6-4 with TRBJ2-7; D might be TRBD2 (6 bases). Sequenced material: peripheral blood. The sequence derives from a man over 45 with acute or convalescent COVID-19. CDR3 residues: CASSLAPYEQYF. The CDR3 DNA follows: TGTGCCAGCAGTCTAGCGCCCTACGAGCAGTACTTC.